The 21 T cell receptor beta chains listed next were all sequenced from one sample in a study of OX40 agonist ivuxolimab in advanced cancers. Generated by immunoSEQ multiplex PCR, the TCRdb table keeps only in-frame clones and is missing some. Of about 75,000 clones listed, more than 75% were seen once; the top ten hold 0.3% to 0.45%. The sample in question was CD4+ or CD8+ T cells sorted from blood, obtained in a trial of the OX40 agonist ivuxolimab. Source of these receptors: an adult with an advanced solid tumor such as melanoma, head and neck, liver or kidney cancer.

V is TRBV29-1 and J is TRBJ2-1; no reliable D call. Deletions cut 3 bases from V and 7 bases from J, with 10 bases between. Germline V CDR1 and CDR2: SQVTM, ANQGSEA. There are 12 residues in the CDR3. The CDR3 region has the DNA TGCAGCGTTGAGGGGTTATCGAATGAGCAGTTCTTC. It is translated as CSVEGLSNEQFF.

This clone was seen a single time. V gene TRBV9 combines with J gene TRBJ2-1; 12 bases are a match to TRBD2. Germline values: CDR1 SGDLS, CDR2 YYNGEE. Trimming cost V 5 bases and J 4 bases; bases outside gene matches: 4. The CDR3 consists of 15 residues. The CDR3 sequence is CASRPSGGEYNEQFF. Here the CDR3 DNA reads TGTGCCAGCAGGCCTAGCGGGGGGGAATACAATGAGCAGTTCTTC.

The chain joins TRBV6-6 to TRBJ2-1, with TRBD1 matching over 8 bases. CDR3 size: 14 residues. Per the germline V gene, CDR1 is MNHNY and CDR2 is SVGAGI (reference sequence). The junction had 9 bases not matched to a gene; V was cut back by 6 bases and J by 8 bases. As DNA, the CDR3 is TGTGCCAGCAGCCCCCCGACAGGGGTCGATGAGCAGTTCTTC. Protein sequence: CASSPPTGVDEQFF.

This sequence joins TRBV9 and TRBJ2-7, with a tentative D call TRBD1 (6 bases). The CDR3 has 14 amino acids. Trimming shortened V by 3 bases and J by 6 bases, and 16 bases separated the two germline ends. In germline, CDR1 is SGDLS, CDR2 YYNGEE. DNA for the CDR3: TGTGCCAGCAGCGGGCCAGGGGCTACTACCGAGCAGTACTTC. It yields the protein CASSGPGATTEQYF. The full variable domain, in which reference TRBV9 and TRBJ2-7 provide the parts outside the CDR3, is DSGVTQTPKHLITATGQRVTLRCSPRSGDLSVYWYQQSLDQGLQFLIQYYNGEERAKGNILERFSAQQFPDLHSELNLSSLELGDSALYFCASSGPGATTEQYFGPGTRLTVT.

J is TRBJ1-2 and V is TRBV27; possible D gene TRBD1, 5 bases. Germline V gene data show CDR1 as MNHEY and CDR2 as SMNVEV (reference sequence). The CDR3 totals 16 residues. Trimming took off 8 bases at V and 7 bases at J, with 26 bases between the two ends. CDR3 region: CASAVGVGTSRGGYTF. The DNA for the CDR3 is TGTGCCAGCGCTGTGGGAGTCGGGACTTCGAGGGGTGGCTACACCTTC.

This clone showed up just a few times. The V and J genes are TRBV5-1 and TRBJ1-1, with D possibly being TRBD1 (5 bases). Trimming removed 4 bases at V and 3 bases at J, with 16 bases between. Germline CDR1 reads SGHRS; CDR2 reads YFSETQ. This CDR3 has 15 amino acids. The CDR3 reads CASSRFQGSDTEAFF. The CDR3 nucleotides read TGCGCCAGCAGCAGATTCCAGGGATCTGACACTGAAGCTTTCTTT. Combining the CDR3 with reference TRBV5-1 and TRBJ1-1 gives the whole variable domain KAGVTQTPRYLIKTRGQQVTLSCSPISGHRSVSWYQQTPGQGLQFLFEYFSETQRNKGNFPGRFSGRQFSNSRSEMNVSTLELGDSALYLCASSRFQGSDTEAFFGQGTRLTVV.

The gene calls are TRBV27 and TRBJ2-5; D is undetermined. Trimming left V 10 bases short and J 3 bases short, with 18 bases between. CDR1 is MNHEY, CDR2 SMNVEV, per germline (reference sequence). This CDR3 region has 14 residues. The CDR3 DNA sequence: TGTGCCACCTCGCGGATGAAACGGGAAGAGACCCAGTACTTC. The encoded protein is CATSRMKREETQYF.

The chain has TRBV9 and TRBJ1-1; a weak D match, TRBD1 (6 bases). V was pared by 6 bases and J by 5 bases, with 17 bases between. This CDR3 is built from 14 residues. Germline V lookup: CDR1 SGDLS, CDR2 YYNGEE. The CDR3 sequence: CASNTEGGSTEAFF. The DNA of the CDR3 is TGTGCCAGCAACACGGAGGGGGGGAGTACTGAAGCTTTCTTT.

The V and J genes are TRBV5-1 and TRBJ2-2, with unresolved D. CDR1 is SGHRS, CDR2 YFSETQ, per germline. V was clipped by 5 bases and J by 3 bases, with 8 bases between them. The CDR3 spans 13 residues. As DNA, the CDR3 is TGCGCCAGCAGTGGCGGTGACACCGGGGAGCTGTTTTTT. Encoded protein: CASSGGDTGELFF.

The gene calls are TRBV27 and TRBJ1-1; 7 bases fit TRBD1. The CDR3 is made up of 15 amino acids. Trimming took 6 bases from V and 5 from J; bases not matched to a gene: 12. CDR1 and CDR2 (germline): MNHEY, SMNVEV (reference sequence). CDR3 DNA: TGTGCCAGCAGGAGACAGGGAGGGATTACGACTGAAGCTTTCTTT. Translation gives CASRRQGGITTEAFF.

The chain links TRBV7-3 to TRBJ2-2; 7 bases agree with TRBD1. Germline CDR1 SGHTA, CDR2 FQGTGA. The ends lost 5 bases at V and 8 bases at J; junction bases unmatched: 8. The CDR3 is 14 residues long. The CDR3 sequence: CASSPPEGAGELFF. The CDR3 coding sequence is TGTGCCAGCAGCCCCCCTGAGGGGGCTGGGGAGCTGTTTTTT.

The chain couples TRBV19 to TRBJ1-4, with 7 positions matching TRBD1. V lost 6 bases and J lost 8; bases outside the gene matches: 12. Germline CDR1 LNHDA, CDR2 SQIVND (reference sequence). The CDR3 extends over 15 amino acids. The CDR3 reads CASSLVQGQAEKLFF. As DNA, the CDR3 is TGTGCCAGTAGCCTAGTACAAGGACAGGCCGAAAAACTGTTTTTT.

This clone was found once. DNA of the CDR3: TGCGCCAGCAGCTTGGCGACAGGGAATAATTCACCCCTCCACTTT. Amino acid sequence: CASSLATGNNSPLHF. This chain connects TRBV5-1 to TRBJ1-6; the match to TRBD1 covers 7 bases. Germline CDR1 is SGHRS and CDR2 is YFSETQ. J lost 5 bases, V lost 0 bases, and 2 bases had no gene match. This CDR3 spans 15 amino acids.

The V call is TRBV2, the J call TRBJ1-5; D gene ambiguous. V gave up 7 bases and J gave up 2 bases, with 12 bases separating them. CDR3 length: 14 residues. The germline gives CDR1 SNHLY, CDR2 FYNNEI. CDR3: CASTGSERNQPQHF. The CDR3 bases are TGTGCCAGCACAGGATCCGAACGCAATCAGCCCCAGCATTTT.

The chain couples TRBV11-3 to TRBJ2-7; maybe TRBD2 (5 bases). This CDR3 region has 10 residues. Per the germline V gene, CDR1 is SGHNT and CDR2 is YENEEA. The CDR3, as DNA: TGTGTACCGGAGGTCTACGAGCAGTACTTC. This gives the protein CVPEVYEQYF. Filled out from reference TRBV11-3 and TRBJ2-7, the complete variable domain reads EAGVVQSPRYKIIEKKQPVAFWCNPISGHNTLYWYLQNLGQGPELLIRYENEEAVDDSQLPKDRFSAERLKGVDSTLKIQPAELGDSAVYLCVPEVYEQYFGPGTRLTVT.

This rearrangement joins TRBV5-1 to TRBJ2-3; the D is unclear. This CDR3 region has 16 residues. CDR1 and CDR2 from the germline V gene are SGHRS and YFSETQ. Trimming cost V 0 bases and J 0 bases, with 11 bases left between them. The DNA for the CDR3 is TGCGCCAGCAGCTTGGAACGTGGTCTTAGCACAGATACGCAGTATTTT. Translated, it gives CASSLERGLSTDTQYF.

The J gene is TRBJ1-3, the V gene TRBV15; D unresolved. V lost 6 bases, J lost 8 bases, and 29 bases lay in between. Per germline, CDR1 LNHNV and CDR2 YYDKDF (reference sequence). The CDR3 has 18 residues. CDR3 sequence reads: CATSPPPRTAAYVDTIYF. CDR3 DNA sequence: TGTGCCACCAGTCCCCCCCCGAGAACAGCCGCCTATGTGGACACCATATATTTT. Based on the CDR3 plus reference TRBV15 and TRBJ1-3, the full variable domain is DAMVIQNPRYQVTQFGKPVTLSCSQTLNHNVMYWYQQKSSQAPKLLFHYYDKDFNNEADTPDNFQSRRPNTSFCFLDIRSPGLGDTAMYLCATSPPPRTAAYVDTIYFGEGSWLTVV.

The chain links TRBV6-5 to TRBJ2-2, with 8 bases lining up with TRBD2. This CDR3 contains 15 residues. V gave up 6 bases and J gave up 4 bases; unmatched junction bases: 7. CDR1 is MNHEY, CDR2 SVGAGI, per germline. This chain's CDR3 is CASRDGGAGTGELFF. In nucleotides, the CDR3 is TGTGCCAGCAGGGACGGGGGGGCGGGCACCGGGGAGCTGTTTTTT.

The V gene is TRBV4-3, the J gene TRBJ2-7; possibly TRBD2 for D (10 bases). The CDR3 contains 15 residues. Germline values: CDR1 LGHNA, CDR2 YSLEER. Trimming removed 0 bases from V and 13 bases from J, with 22 bases in between. The CDR3 DNA sequence: TGCGCCAGCAGCCAAGATCGAGCGGGGGGGACAGGGCAATACTTC. Protein sequence: CASSQDRAGGTGQYF.

The J gene is TRBJ2-1, the V gene TRBV19; TRBD2 matches 12 bases. V shed 6 bases, J shed 7 bases, and the junction held 7 bases outside the gene matches. Per germline, CDR1 LNHDA and CDR2 SQIVND (reference sequence). The CDR3 runs to 15 residues. This CDR3 is CASRESSGRGNEQFF. DNA of the CDR3: TGTGCCAGTAGAGAGTCTAGCGGGAGGGGGAATGAGCAGTTCTTC.

The sample holds one count of this clone. This chain links TRBV2 with TRBJ1-1, with 8 positions matching TRBD1. The trim removed 6 bases at V and 4 bases at J, leaving 7 bases unmatched. This CDR3 region has 14 residues. From germline, CDR1 is SNHLY and CDR2 FYNNEI. The CDR3: CASRDRVDSTEAFF. The CDR3 bases are TGTGCCAGCAGGGACAGGGTCGATAGCACTGAAGCTTTCTTT.